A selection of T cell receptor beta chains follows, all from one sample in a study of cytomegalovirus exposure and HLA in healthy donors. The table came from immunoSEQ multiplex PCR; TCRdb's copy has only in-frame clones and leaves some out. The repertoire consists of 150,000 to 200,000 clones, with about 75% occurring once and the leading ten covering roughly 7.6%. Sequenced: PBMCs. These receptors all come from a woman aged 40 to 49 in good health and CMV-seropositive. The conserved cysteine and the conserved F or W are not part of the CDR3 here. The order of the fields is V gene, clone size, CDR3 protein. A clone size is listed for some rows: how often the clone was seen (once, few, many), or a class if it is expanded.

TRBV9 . ASSVADIGLTGELF
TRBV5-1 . ASTLETGAYNEQF
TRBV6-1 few ASSADSVYGYT
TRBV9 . ASSVGGGYYNEQF
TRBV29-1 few SVHRGFYNEQF
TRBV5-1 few ASSLRTGDNSPLH
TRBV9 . ASMRGQGGNTIY
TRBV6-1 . ASRREVGELF
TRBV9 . ASSTRGGVRSTDTQY
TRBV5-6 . ASSLAPQGHEQF